Listed below are T cell receptor beta chains from one sample, sequenced in a study of early T cells in non-severe SARS-CoV-2 infection. TCRdb reanalysed the 5' RACE reads using MiXCR and keeps one entry per CDR3 protein. The sample yields 30,000 to 35,000 distinct CDR3 sequences, 5.5% to 8% seen once. The sample consisted of whole blood. The receptors originated from an adult who was a healthcare worker with PCR-confirmed SARS-CoV-2 infection or an uninfected control (not recorded which). The conserved cysteine and the conserved F or W are not part of the CDR3 here.

V	J	CDR3
TRBV4-2	TRBJ2-7	ASSQEEGLANEQY
TRBV7-9	TRBJ1-2	ASEDPGQNYGYT
TRBV5-1	TRBJ1-5	ASSPGQGRIGSNQPQH
TRBV6-2/TRBV6-3	TRBJ2-3	ASRKGVLAGGWVVTQY
TRBV7-7	TRBJ2-5	ASSDGTGQETQY
TRBV11-2	TRBJ2-1	ASSPGLAGAFKWDEQF
TRBV3-1	TRBJ2-2	ASSQGTGSGELF
TRBV2	TRBJ1-3	ARSADSTGNTIY
TRBV2	TRBJ2-1	ASGLAEYNEQF
TRBV10-3	TRBJ2-1	AISDENNEQF
TRBV20-1	TRBJ2-7	SARDPVHSYEQY
TRBV12-3/TRBV12-4	TRBJ2-3	ASSDSGRDNTDTQY
TRBV6-6	TRBJ1-1	ASSYGGRGTEAF
TRBV7-9	TRBJ2-2	ASSLTGELF
TRBV7-6	TRBJ2-3	ASSLFLAGGGTDTQY
TRBV18	TRBJ2-7	ASSPPGQGLGEQY
TRBV20-1	TRBJ2-5	SAYRGETQY
TRBV21-1	TRBJ2-7	ASSKRQREPSYEQY
TRBV5-1	TRBJ1-1	ASSLVSELNTEAF
TRBV29-1	TRBJ2-6	SALDRAPSGANVLT
TRBV11-3	TRBJ2-3	ASSIRTGTSSTDTQY
TRBV7-9	TRBJ1-2	ASSPLTGTDGYT
TRBV28	TRBJ2-7	ASSFLQREQY
TRBV19	TRBJ1-4	ASSRQGATNEKLF
TRBV29-1	TRBJ1-1	SVGKGGTEAF
TRBV12-3/TRBV12-4	TRBJ2-3	ASSLSGSTDTQY
TRBV28	TRBJ1-5	ASFSVGSNQPQH
TRBV4-2	TRBJ2-3	ASSPGLASRRTDTQY
TRBV7-8	TRBJ2-6	ASSLTRWASGSTGANVLT
TRBV12-3/TRBV12-4	TRBJ1-2	ASSPGLSYGYT
TRBV12-3/TRBV12-4	TRBJ1-5	ASRLQGAQPQH
TRBV15	TRBJ1-6	ATSRDEDSPNSPLH
TRBV10-3	TRBJ1-5	AISASDRQPQH
TRBV28	TRBJ1-1	ASSLGRLPTEAF
TRBV5-1	TRBJ1-1	ASQQRADTEAF
TRBV24-1	TRBJ1-5	ATSGGDLSNQPQH
TRBV5-1	TRBJ2-5	ASSLAVAGVPETQY
TRBV19	TRBJ1-1	ASSIDSLNTEAF
TRBV28	TRBJ2-3	ASSHGTLSTDTQY
TRBV10-3	TRBJ1-2	AIRDTNYGYT
TRBV11-2	TRBJ2-3	ASSLGVRWIGGTDTQY
TRBV7-9	TRBJ2-2	ASSLESAGELF